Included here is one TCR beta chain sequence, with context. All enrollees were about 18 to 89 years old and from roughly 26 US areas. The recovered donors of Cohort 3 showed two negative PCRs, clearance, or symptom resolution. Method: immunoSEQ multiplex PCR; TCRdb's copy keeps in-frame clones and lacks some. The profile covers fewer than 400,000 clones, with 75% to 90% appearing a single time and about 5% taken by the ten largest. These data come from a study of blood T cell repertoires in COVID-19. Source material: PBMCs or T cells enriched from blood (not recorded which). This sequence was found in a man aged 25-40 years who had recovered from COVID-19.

CDR3 coding DNA: TGTGCCAGCAGTCCTACAGGGCCCGGGGAGCTGTTTTTT. It translates to CASSPTGPGELFF. The chain has TRBV12-3 or TRBV12-4 and TRBJ2-2; D is perhaps TRBD1 (6 bases). The CDR3 is 13 amino acids. The V and J ends lost 5 bases and 6 bases respectively, with 10 bases between them.